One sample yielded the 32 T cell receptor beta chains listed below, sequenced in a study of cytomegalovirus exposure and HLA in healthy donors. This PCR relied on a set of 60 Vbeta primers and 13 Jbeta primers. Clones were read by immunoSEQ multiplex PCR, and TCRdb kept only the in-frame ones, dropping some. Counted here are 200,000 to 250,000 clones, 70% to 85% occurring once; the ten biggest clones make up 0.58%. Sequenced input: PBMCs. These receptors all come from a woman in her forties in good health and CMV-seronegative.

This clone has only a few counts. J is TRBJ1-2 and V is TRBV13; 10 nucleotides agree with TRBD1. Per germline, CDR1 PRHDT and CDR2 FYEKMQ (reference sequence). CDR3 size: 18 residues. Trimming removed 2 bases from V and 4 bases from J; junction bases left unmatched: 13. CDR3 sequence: CASSLLGQGRGFIYGYTF. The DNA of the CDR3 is TGTGCCAGCAGCTTACTGGGACAGGGGAGGGGTTTTATCTATGGCTACACCTTC.

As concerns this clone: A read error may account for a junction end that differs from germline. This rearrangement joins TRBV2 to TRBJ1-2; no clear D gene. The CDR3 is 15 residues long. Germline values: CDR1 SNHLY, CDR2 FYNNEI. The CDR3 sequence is CASAGPPDPAGRPFF. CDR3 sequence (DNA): TGTGCCAGCGCCGGCCCTCCCGACCCGGCAGGTCGGCCCTTCTTC.

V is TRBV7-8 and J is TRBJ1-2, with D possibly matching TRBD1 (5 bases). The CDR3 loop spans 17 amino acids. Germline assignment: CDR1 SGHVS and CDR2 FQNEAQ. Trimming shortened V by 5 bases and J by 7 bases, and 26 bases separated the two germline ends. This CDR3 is CASSPNPGLLLRAGYTF. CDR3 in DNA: TGTGCCAGCAGCCCGAACCCGGGACTCCTTCTTCGCGCTGGCTACACCTTC.

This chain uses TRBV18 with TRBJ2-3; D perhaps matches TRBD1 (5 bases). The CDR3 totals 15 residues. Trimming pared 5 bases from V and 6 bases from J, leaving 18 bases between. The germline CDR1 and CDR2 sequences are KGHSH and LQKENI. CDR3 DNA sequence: TGTGCCAGCTCAACTTACGCAGGGAAAACGGATACGCAGTATTTT. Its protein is CASSTYAGKTDTQYF. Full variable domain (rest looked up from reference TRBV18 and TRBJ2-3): NAGVMQNPRHLVRRRGQEARLRCSPMKGHSHVYWYRQLPEEGLKFMVYLQKENIIDESGMPKERFSAEFPKEGPSILRIQQVVRGDSAAYFCASSTYAGKTDTQYFGPGTRLTVL.

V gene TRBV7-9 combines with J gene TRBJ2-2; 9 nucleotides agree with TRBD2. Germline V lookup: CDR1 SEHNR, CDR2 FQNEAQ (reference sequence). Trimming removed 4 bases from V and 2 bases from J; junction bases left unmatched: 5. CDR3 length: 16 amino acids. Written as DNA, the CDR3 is TGTGCCAGCAGCTCCGAGCGGGGGGCAAACACCGGGGAGCTGTTTTTT. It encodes CASSSERGANTGELFF.

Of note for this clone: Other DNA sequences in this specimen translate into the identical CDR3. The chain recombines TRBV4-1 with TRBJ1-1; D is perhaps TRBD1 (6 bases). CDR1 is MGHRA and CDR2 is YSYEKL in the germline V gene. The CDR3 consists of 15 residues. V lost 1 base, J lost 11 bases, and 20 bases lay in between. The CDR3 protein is CASSQVGRGRAKAFF. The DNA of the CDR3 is TGCGCCAGCAGCCAAGTCGGGAGGGGGAGGGCGAAGGCTTTCTTT.

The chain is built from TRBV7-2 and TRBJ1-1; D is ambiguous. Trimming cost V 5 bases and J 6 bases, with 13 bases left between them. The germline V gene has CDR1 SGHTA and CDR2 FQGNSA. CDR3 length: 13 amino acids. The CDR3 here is CASSRGPIAEAFF. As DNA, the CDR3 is TGTGCCAGCAGCCGGGGTCCGATCGCTGAAGCTTTCTTT.

The CDR3 DNA follows: TGTGCCAGCAGCCAGTTCGCGGGGGTTCATGAGCAGTTCTTC. It specifies CASSQFAGVHEQFF. V and J are TRBV14 and TRBJ2-1, with TRBD2 identical over 7 bases. J lost 8 bases, V lost 3 bases, and 7 bases had no gene match. Germline lookup yields CDR1 SGHDN and CDR2 FVKESK. The CDR3 is 14 amino acids. Supplemented by reference TRBV14 and TRBJ2-1, the full variable domain reads EAGVTQFPSHSVIEKGQTVTLRCDPISGHDNLYWYRRVMGKEIKFLLHFVKESKQDESGMPNNRFLAERTGGTYSTLKVQPAELEDSGVYFCASSQFAGVHEQFFGPGTRLTVL.

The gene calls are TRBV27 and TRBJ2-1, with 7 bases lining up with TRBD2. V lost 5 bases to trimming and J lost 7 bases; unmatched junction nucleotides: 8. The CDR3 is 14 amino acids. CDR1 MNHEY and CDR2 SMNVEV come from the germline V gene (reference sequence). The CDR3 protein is CASSIQRGGNEQFF. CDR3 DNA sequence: TGTGCCAGCAGTATCCAGCGGGGAGGGAATGAGCAGTTCTTC.

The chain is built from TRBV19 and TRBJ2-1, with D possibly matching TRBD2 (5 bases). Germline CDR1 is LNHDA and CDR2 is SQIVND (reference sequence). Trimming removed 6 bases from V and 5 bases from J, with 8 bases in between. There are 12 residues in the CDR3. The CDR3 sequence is CASRPGNNEQFF. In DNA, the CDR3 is TGTGCCAGTAGACCGGGGAACAATGAGCAGTTCTTC. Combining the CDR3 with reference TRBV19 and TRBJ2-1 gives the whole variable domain DGGITQSPKYLFRKEGQNVTLSCEQNLNHDAMYWYRQDPGQGLRLIYYSQIVNDFQKGDIAEGYSVSREKKESFPLTVTSAQKNPTAFYLCASRPGNNEQFFGPGTRLTVL.

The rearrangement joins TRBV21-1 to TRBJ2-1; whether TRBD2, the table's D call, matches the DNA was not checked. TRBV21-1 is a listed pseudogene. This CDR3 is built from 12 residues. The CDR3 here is CASSKGSNEQFF. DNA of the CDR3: TGTGCCAGCAGCAAAGGGAGTAATGAGCAGTTCTTC.

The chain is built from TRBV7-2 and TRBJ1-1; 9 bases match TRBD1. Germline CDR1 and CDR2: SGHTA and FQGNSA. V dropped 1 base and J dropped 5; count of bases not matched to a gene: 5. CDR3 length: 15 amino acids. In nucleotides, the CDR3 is TGTGCCAGCAGCTTAGAAACAGGGGGCGGGACTGAAGCTTTCTTT. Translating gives CASSLETGGGTEAFF.

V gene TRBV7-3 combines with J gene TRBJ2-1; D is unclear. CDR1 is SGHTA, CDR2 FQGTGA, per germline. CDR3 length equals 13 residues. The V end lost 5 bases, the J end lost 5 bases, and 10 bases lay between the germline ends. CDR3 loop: CASSPTSDNEQFF. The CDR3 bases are TGTGCCAGCAGCCCGACTTCGGACAATGAGCAGTTCTTC.

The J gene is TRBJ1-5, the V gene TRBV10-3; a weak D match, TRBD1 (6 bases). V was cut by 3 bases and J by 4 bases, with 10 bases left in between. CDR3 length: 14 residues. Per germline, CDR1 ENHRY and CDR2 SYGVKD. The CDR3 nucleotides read TGTGCCATCAGTGAAGGGGGGGGTAATCAGCCCCAGCATTTT. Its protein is CAISEGGGNQPQHF.

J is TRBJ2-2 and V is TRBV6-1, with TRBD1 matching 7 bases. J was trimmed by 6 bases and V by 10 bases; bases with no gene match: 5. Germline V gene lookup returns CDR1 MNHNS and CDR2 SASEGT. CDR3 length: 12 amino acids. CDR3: CATKQGSGELFF. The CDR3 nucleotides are TGTGCCACGAAACAGGGGTCCGGGGAGCTGTTTTTT.

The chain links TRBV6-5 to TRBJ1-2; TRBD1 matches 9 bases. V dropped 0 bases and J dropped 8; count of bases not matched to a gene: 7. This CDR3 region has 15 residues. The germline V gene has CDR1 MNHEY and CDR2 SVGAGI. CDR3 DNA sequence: TGTGCCAGCAGTTACTCCCCACAGGGGGCGCGGGGCTACACCTTC. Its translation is CASSYSPQGARGYTF.

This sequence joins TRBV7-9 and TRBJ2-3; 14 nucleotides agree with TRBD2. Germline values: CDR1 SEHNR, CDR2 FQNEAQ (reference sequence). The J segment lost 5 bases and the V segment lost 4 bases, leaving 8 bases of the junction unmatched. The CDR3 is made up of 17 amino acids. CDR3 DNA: TGTGCCAGCAGCTCCGGACTAGCGGGGGGATTAAAAGATACGCAGTATTTT. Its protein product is CASSSGLAGGLKDTQYF.

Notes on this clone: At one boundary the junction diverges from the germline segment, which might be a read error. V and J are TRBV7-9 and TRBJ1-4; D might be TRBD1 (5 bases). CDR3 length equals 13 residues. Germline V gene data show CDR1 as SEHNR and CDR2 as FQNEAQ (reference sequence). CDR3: CSSKTNGGEKLFF. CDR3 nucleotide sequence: TGTTCCAGCAAGACAAACGGGGGAGAAAAACTGTTTTTT.

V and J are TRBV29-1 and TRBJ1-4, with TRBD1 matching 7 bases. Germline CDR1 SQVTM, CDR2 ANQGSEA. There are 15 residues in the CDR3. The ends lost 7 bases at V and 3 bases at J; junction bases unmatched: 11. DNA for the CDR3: TGCAGCGCCCGGCAGAAGGGGGCGGCTAATGAAAAACTGTTTTTT. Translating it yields CSARQKGAANEKLFF.

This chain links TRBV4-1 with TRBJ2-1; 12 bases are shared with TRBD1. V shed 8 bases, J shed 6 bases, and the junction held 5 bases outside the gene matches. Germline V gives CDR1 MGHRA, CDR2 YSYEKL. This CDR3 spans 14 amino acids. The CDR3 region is CASGDRGRPNEQFF. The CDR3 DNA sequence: TGCGCCAGCGGGGACAGGGGGCGCCCCAATGAGCAGTTCTTC.

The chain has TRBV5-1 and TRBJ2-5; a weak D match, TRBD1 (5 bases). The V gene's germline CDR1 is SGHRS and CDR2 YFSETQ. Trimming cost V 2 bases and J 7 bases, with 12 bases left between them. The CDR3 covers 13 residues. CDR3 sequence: CASSLGGARTQYF. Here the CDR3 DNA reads TGCGCCAGCAGCTTAGGTGGGGCGCGGACCCAGTACTTC.

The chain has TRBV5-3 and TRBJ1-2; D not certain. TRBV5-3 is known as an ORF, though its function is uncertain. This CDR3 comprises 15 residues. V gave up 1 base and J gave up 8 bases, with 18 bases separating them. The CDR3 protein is CARSLSLYANSGYTF. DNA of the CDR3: TGTGCCAGAAGCTTGTCATTATATGCCAACTCCGGCTACACCTTC.

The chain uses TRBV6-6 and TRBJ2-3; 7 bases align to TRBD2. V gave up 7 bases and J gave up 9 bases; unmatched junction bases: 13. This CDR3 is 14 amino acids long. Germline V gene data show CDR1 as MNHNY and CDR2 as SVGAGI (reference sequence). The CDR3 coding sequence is TGTGCCAGCACCCGGGGAGGGGCGACCGGAACGCAGTATTTT. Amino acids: CASTRGGATGTQYF.

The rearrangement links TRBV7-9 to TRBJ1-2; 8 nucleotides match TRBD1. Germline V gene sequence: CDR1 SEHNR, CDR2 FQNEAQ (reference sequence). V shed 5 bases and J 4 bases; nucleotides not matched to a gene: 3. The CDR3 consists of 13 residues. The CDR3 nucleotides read TGTGCCAGCAGCCAAGGACAGGGCTATGGCTACACCTTC. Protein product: CASSQGQGYGYTF.

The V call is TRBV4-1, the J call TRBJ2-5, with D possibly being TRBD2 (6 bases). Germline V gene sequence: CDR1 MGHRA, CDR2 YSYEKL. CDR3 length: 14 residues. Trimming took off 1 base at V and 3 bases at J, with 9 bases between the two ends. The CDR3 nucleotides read TGCGCCAGCAGCCAAGCCCCGGGGGAAGAGACCCAGTACTTC. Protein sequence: CASSQAPGEETQYF.

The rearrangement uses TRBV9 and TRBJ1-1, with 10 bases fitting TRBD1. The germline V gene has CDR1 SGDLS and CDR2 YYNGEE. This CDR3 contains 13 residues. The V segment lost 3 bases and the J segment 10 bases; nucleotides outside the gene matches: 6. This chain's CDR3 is CASSARRTGGAFF. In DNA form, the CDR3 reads TGTGCCAGCAGCGCCCGAAGGACAGGGGGAGCTTTCTTT.

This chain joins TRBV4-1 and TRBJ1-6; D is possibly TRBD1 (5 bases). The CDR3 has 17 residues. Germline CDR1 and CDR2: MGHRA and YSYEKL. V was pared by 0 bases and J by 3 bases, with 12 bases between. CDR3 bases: TGCGCCAGCAGCCAAGATTTGCAGGGTTACTATAATTCACCCCTCCACTTT. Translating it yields CASSQDLQGYYNSPLHF.

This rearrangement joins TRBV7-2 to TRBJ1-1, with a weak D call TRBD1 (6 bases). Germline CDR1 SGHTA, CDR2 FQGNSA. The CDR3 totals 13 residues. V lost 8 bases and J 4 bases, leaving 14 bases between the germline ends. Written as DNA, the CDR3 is TGTGCCAGCGCTTCCGACAGGATCACTGAAGCTTTCTTT. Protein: CASASDRITEAFF.

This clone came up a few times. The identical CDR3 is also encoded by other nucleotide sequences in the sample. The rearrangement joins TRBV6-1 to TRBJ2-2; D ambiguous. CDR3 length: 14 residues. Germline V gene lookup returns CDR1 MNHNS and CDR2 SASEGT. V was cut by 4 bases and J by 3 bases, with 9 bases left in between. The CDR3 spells CASSVLSYTGELFF. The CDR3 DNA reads TGTGCCAGCAGTGTTCTCTCCTACACCGGGGAGCTGTTTTTT.

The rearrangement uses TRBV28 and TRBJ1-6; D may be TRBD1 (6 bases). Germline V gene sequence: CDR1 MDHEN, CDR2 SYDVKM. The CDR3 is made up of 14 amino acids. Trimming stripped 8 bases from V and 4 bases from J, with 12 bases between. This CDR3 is CASGPGAYNSPLHF. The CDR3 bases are TGTGCCAGCGGGCCAGGGGCGTATAATTCACCCCTCCACTTT.

The CDR3 nucleotides read TGTGCCAGCAGTTACGGAGGAGACACTGAAGCTTTCTTT. This codes for CASSYGGDTEAFF. The genes are TRBV6-5 and TRBJ1-1; the D is unclear. The CDR3 loop spans 13 amino acids. From germline, CDR1 is MNHEY and CDR2 SVGAGI. The V end was cut by 2 bases, the J end by 3 bases, with 7 bases between.

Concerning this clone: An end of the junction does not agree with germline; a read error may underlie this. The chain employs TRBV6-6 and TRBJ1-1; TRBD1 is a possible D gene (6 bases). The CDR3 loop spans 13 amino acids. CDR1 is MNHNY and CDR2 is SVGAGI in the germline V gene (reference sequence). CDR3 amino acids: CASSSQGLGLWIF. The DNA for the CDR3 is TGTGCCAGCAGTTCACAGGGTTTGGGCCTTTGGATCTTT.